This T cell receptor beta chain derives from a study of T cell repertoires in cytomegalovirus infection. Concerning this clonotype: A much larger clone differs by one base, so this may be a read error.

Per the germline V gene, CDR1 is DFQATT and CDR2 is SNEGSKA (reference sequence). This CDR3 spans 15 amino acids. One entry per CDR3 protein results from TCRdb running MiXCR on the reads. The sample has about 360,000 distinct CDR3 sequences, less than 20% seen once. The V call is TRBV20-1, the J call TRBJ1-1; 7 bases fit TRBD1. The receptor comes from a human donor in good health (CMV status not recorded). Some clones in this sample may be carry-over from other donors' samples. The sequenced sample was PBMCs. The CDR3 reads CSVQQGTRGGTEALF. CDR3 sequence (DNA): TGCAGTGTTCAACAGGGGACACGGGGAGGGACTGAAGCTCTCTTT.